The T cell receptor (beta chain) described here comes from a study of cytomegalovirus exposure and HLA in healthy donors. Study at large: Counted in an early data release were approximately 80 million unique TCRs from HLA-typed donors. The study placed over 65% of its 398 genotyped donors in the Caucasian-associated ancestry cluster.

Findings and caveats of the study: The study labeled 150 or so TCR beta chains cytomegalovirus-associated.

Healthy donors of bone marrow made up the group. In the case of this clone: Its antigen is unknown.

Germline-derived CDR1 and CDR2 are ENHRY and SYGVKD. The junction had 9 bases not matched to a gene; V was cut back by 6 bases and J by 0 bases. The CDR3 length is 18 residues. Researchers ran the PCR with 60 Vbeta and 13 Jbeta primers. Profiling relied on immunoSEQ multiplex PCR, and the TCRdb table lists in-frame clones only, not all of them. The sample records 130,000 to 150,000 clones, about 73% being singletons. The chain is built from TRBV10-3 and TRBJ2-6; 9 bases are shared with TRBD1. The origin of this receptor is a middle-aged man in good health and CMV-seropositive. The sample comprised PBMCs. The CDR3 loop reads CAISLGQGVFSGANVLTF. CDR3 coding DNA: TGTGCCATCAGCCTGGGACAGGGCGTTTTCTCTGGGGCCAACGTCCTGACTTTC.